The 15 T cell receptor beta chains below come from one sample, sequenced in a study of OX40 agonist ivuxolimab in advanced cancers. Only in-frame clones appear in the TCRdb table, and some are missing; sequencing was by immunoSEQ multiplex PCR. The table has some 80,000 clones, less than 85% seen once. This sample comprised CD4+ or CD8+ T cells sorted from blood, obtained in a trial of the OX40 agonist ivuxolimab. The receptors shown here come from an adult with an advanced solid tumor such as melanoma, head and neck, liver or kidney cancer.

The chain couples TRBV6-5 to TRBJ2-5, with 9 bases that match TRBD1. J was trimmed by 4 bases and V by 4 bases; bases with no gene match: 10. This CDR3 region has 16 residues. CDR1 is MNHEY and CDR2 is SVGAGI in the germline V gene. DNA of the CDR3: TGTGCCAGCAGTTCGCCGTACAGGGGGCGGGTAGAGACCCAGTACTTC. Its protein product is CASSSPYRGRVETQYF.

The rearrangement links TRBV29-1 to TRBJ1-5; the match to TRBD1 covers 7 bases. The CDR3 sequence is 13 residues long. V trimming: 4 bases; J trimming: 1 base; junction bases outside the gene matches: 1. Germline CDR1 reads SQVTM; CDR2 reads ANQGSEA. The CDR3 sequence is CSVGGQSNQPQHF. For the CDR3, the DNA is TGCAGCGTTGGGGGACAGAGCAATCAGCCCCAGCATTTT. The full variable domain, with the rest looked up from reference TRBV29-1 and TRBJ1-5, is SAVISQKPSRDICQRGTSLTIQCQVDSQVTMMFWYRQQPGQSLTLIATANQGSEATYESGFVIDKFPISRPNLTFSTLTVSNMSPEDSSIYLCSVGGQSNQPQHFGDGTRLSIL.

This clone was picked up a small number of times. Other DNA variants within this sample encode the same CDR3. The chain has TRBV14 and TRBJ1-1; tentatively, D is TRBD1 (5 bases). The CDR3 has 14 residues. Trimming took 4 bases from V and 0 from J, leaving 9 bases between them. Germline V lookup: CDR1 SGHDN, CDR2 FVKESK. The CDR3 protein is CASSLAGMNTEAFF. Here the CDR3 DNA reads TGTGCCAGCAGCCTGGCAGGGATGAACACTGAAGCTTTCTTT.

CDR3 in amino acids: CASSQAGNRWGRDVSYEQYF. In DNA, the CDR3 is TGCGCCAGCAGCCAAGCGGGAAATCGGTGGGGACGGGACGTGTCCTACGAGCAGTACTTC. V is TRBV4-3 and J is TRBJ2-7; perhaps D is TRBD1 or TRBD2 (5 bases each). Trimming took 1 base from V and 1 from J, leaving 26 bases between them. Germline CDR1 reads LGHNA; CDR2 reads YSLEER. CDR3 size: 20 residues.

This clone showed up just once. The chain carries TRBV30 and TRBJ2-7; no clear D. The ends were cut back, 2 bases at V and 4 bases at J, with 9 bases in the middle. The CDR3 contains 12 residues. From germline, CDR1 is GTSNPN and CDR2 SVGIG (reference sequence). The CDR3 loop reads CAWSMATYEQYF. The DNA for the CDR3 is TGTGCCTGGAGTATGGCCACATACGAGCAGTACTTC.

V and J are TRBV13 and TRBJ2-3, with 10 bases fitting TRBD2. In germline, CDR1 is PRHDT, CDR2 FYEKMQ (reference sequence). The CDR3 runs 20 residues. Trimming took 3 bases from V and 5 from J; bases not matched to a gene: 20. DNA of the CDR3: TGTGCCAGCAGCTTCCTCCATGTCCCGGGACTAGCGAAATTGGAAGATACGCAGTATTTT. It codes for CASSFLHVPGLAKLEDTQYF.

This clone was found once. One junction end does not reproduce the germline sequence, and a read error may be involved. This rearrangement joins TRBV6-4 to TRBJ2-7, with TRBD2 matching over 8 bases. CDR3 length equals 13 residues. Germline CDR1 reads MRHNA; CDR2 reads SNTAGT. The CDR3 region is CASSLDAGLDLFF. CDR3 DNA sequence: TGTGCCAGCAGTCTTGACGCGGGACTAGACCTTTTCTTC.

The chain carries TRBV6-5 and TRBJ1-5; 8 nucleotides align to TRBD1. This CDR3 comprises 16 residues. Trimming at V came to 4 bases and at J to 1 base, leaving 6 bases not matched to a gene. CDR1 is MNHEY and CDR2 is SVGAGI in the germline V gene. CDR3 sequence reads: CASSSGTGGSNQPQHF. As DNA, the CDR3 is TGTGCCAGCAGTTCTGGGACAGGAGGGAGCAATCAGCCCCAGCATTTT.

This chain joins TRBV9 and TRBJ2-3, with D tentatively TRBD1 (5 bases). This CDR3 spans 15 amino acids. V lost 5 bases and J 0 bases, leaving 13 bases between the germline ends. Germline CDR1 is SGDLS and CDR2 is YYNGEE. CDR3 coding DNA: TGTGCCAGCAGTTACGGACACTCCAGCACAGATACGCAGTATTTT. This translates into CASSYGHSSTDTQYF.

The chain carries TRBV20-1 and TRBJ1-1; D remains ambiguous. The CDR3 has 11 amino acids. The V gene's germline CDR1 is DFQATT and CDR2 SNEGSKA (reference sequence). The ends were cut back, 5 bases at V and 11 bases at J, with 15 bases in the middle. CDR3 coding DNA: TGCAGTGCTGGTTGGACTCTTGGGGCTTTCTTT. As protein: CSAGWTLGAFF.

The chain is built from TRBV7-3 and TRBJ2-6; D is ambiguous. The ends were cut back, 2 bases at V and 4 bases at J, with 12 bases in the middle. Germline lookup yields CDR1 SGHTA and CDR2 FQGTGA. The CDR3 loop spans 16 amino acids. CDR3 DNA sequence: TGTGCCAGCAGCTTACAAGGGCTGTCCGGGGCCAACGTCCTGACTTTC. It yields the protein CASSLQGLSGANVLTF. Combining the CDR3 with reference TRBV7-3 and TRBJ2-6 gives the whole variable domain GAGVSQTPSNKVTEKGKYVELRCDPISGHTALYWYRQSLGQGPEFLIYFQGTGAADDSGLPNDRFFAVRPEGSVSTLKIQRTERGDSAVYLCASSLQGLSGANVLTFGAGSRLTVL.

This sequence joins TRBV5-6 and TRBJ2-7; 9 bases fit TRBD1. CDR1 is SGHDT and CDR2 is YYEEEE in the germline V gene. The junction had 8 bases not matched to a gene; V was cut back by 6 bases and J by 1 base. CDR3 size: 15 residues. This CDR3 reads CASTGTGGRSYEQYF. The CDR3 DNA follows: TGTGCCAGCACCGGAACAGGGGGCCGGTCCTACGAGCAGTACTTC.

The chain carries TRBV7-2 and TRBJ1-1, with 9 nucleotides matching TRBD1. Germline V gene sequence: CDR1 SGHTA, CDR2 FQGNSA. V shed 8 bases, J shed 0 bases, and the junction held 10 bases outside the gene matches. There are 16 residues in the CDR3. The CDR3 nucleotides read TGTGCCAGCTACCCTGGGACAGGGATCATGAACACTGAAGCTTTCTTT. Amino acids: CASYPGTGIMNTEAFF.

This clone has at least ten counts. The sample carries other DNA sequences with the same CDR3. The gene calls are TRBV7-9 and TRBJ2-7, with 7 bases that match TRBD1. Germline V gene lookup returns CDR1 SEHNR and CDR2 FQNEAQ (reference sequence). Germline trimming cut 2 bases from V and 5 bases from J; bases unmatched to any gene: 0. The CDR3 has 12 residues. The CDR3: CASSLTGDEQYF. The DNA for the CDR3 is TGTGCCAGCAGCTTAACAGGGGACGAGCAGTACTTC.

This clone was recorded a few times. Germline is not matched at one junction end, which may reflect a read error. The V gene is TRBV7-7, the J gene TRBJ2-1; D possibly matches TRBD1 or TRBD2 (5 bases each). CDR1 is SSHAT, CDR2 FNYEAQ, per germline (reference sequence). The CDR3 contains 14 residues. The CDR3 DNA follows: TGTGCTAGCAGCCCGGGACCAACGACCAATGAGCAGTTCTTC. It encodes CASSPGPTTNEQFF.